Below, 15 T cell receptor beta chains from the same sample are listed, as sequenced in a study of neurological immune-mediated disorders. Time point defined: longitudinal time-point 2. Each CDR3 protein is one row after TCRdb ran MiXCR on the 5' RACE reads. The table has 81,000 or so distinct CDR3 sequences, about 13% seen once. Sequencing was done on a sample of PBMCs. These receptors were collected from a female donor with HTLV-1-associated myelopathy (HAM/TSP).

Many counts were recorded for this clonotype. The chain uses TRBV2 and TRBJ2-3; tentative D call: TRBD1 (6 bases). V dropped 2 bases and J dropped 0 bases, with 9 bases sitting between them. Germline-derived CDR1 and CDR2 are SNHLY and FYNNEI. CDR3 length equals 15 residues. CDR3: CASSEQGRSTDTQYF. CDR3 nucleotide sequence: TGTGCCAGCAGTGAACAGGGGCGAAGCACAGATACGCAGTATTTT.

The rearrangement joins TRBV12-3 or TRBV12-4 to TRBJ2-1; 8 bases match TRBD2. The ends lost 6 bases at V and 7 bases at J; junction bases unmatched: 11. The CDR3 length is 15 residues. CDR3 in amino acids: CASSPKVAGSNEQFF. The CDR3 DNA follows: TGTGCCAGCAGCCCCAAGGTAGCGGGGTCAAATGAGCAGTTCTTC.

This clonotype showed up many times. The chain carries TRBV6-2 or TRBV6-3 and TRBJ2-7; a weak D match, TRBD2 (5 bases). The CDR3 consists of 13 residues. Looked up from germline, CDR1 is MNHEY and CDR2 is SVGEGT. Between the trimmed V and J ends, which lost 0 bases and 6 bases, there was a span of 9 bases. The CDR3 DNA follows: TGTGCCAGCAGTTACTCGCCCCGGGGCGAGCAGTACTTC. This translates into CASSYSPRGEQYF.

This chain links TRBV7-9 with TRBJ2-1, with D perhaps TRBD2 (6 bases). The CDR3 consists of 15 residues. CDR1 SEHNR and CDR2 FQNEAQ come from the germline V gene (reference sequence). The germline V and J ends were trimmed by 3 bases and 4 bases, with 13 bases remaining between them. This chain's CDR3 is CASSFRARGYNEQFF. CDR3 DNA sequence: TGTGCCAGCAGCTTCAGGGCGCGGGGATACAATGAGCAGTTCTTC.

About this clonotype: This may be a read error, as it is one base from a much larger clone. The genes are TRBV20-1 and TRBJ1-4; the match to TRBD1 covers 7 bases. CDR3 size: 13 residues. With V trimmed by 8 bases and J by 7 bases, 10 bases remained unmatched. Germline V gives CDR1 DFQATT, CDR2 SNEGSKA (reference sequence). DNA for the CDR3: TGCAGTCCGCGGAAGAACAGGGGTGAAAAACTGTTTTTT. Amino acids: CSPRKNRGEKLFF.

To note about this clonotype: A much bigger clone sits one base away, suggesting this may be a read error. V usage is TRBV11-2 and J usage is TRBJ2-1; 7 bases match TRBD2. The V gene end was trimmed by 5 bases and the J gene end by 4 bases; junction bases not matched to a gene: 5. Germline V lookup: CDR1 SGHAT, CDR2 FQNNGV. The CDR3 totals 14 residues. CDR3 in amino acids: CASSQQRGYNEQFF. CDR3 coding DNA: TGTGCCAGCAGCCAGCAGCGGGGTTACAATGAGCAGTTCTTC.

This clonotype was counted ten times or more. This CDR3 reads CASSYSSQGVEAFF. In DNA form, the CDR3 reads TGTGCCAGCAGTTATTCCTCACAGGGTGTTGAAGCTTTCTTT. This chain links TRBV6-6 with TRBJ1-1; tentative D call: TRBD1 (6 bases). This CDR3 contains 14 residues. V was shortened by 3 bases and J by 7 bases, with 15 bases between the two germline ends. The germline V gene has CDR1 MNHNY and CDR2 SVGAGI (reference sequence).

This clonotype was seen many times. This chain uses TRBV12-3 or TRBV12-4 with TRBJ1-5, with 10 bases matching TRBD1. The CDR3 spans 18 residues. Trimming cost V 5 bases and J 5 bases; bases outside gene matches: 15. CDR3 DNA sequence: TGTGCCAGCAGTCGTGAAATTGGGACAGGGGTCCCCGATCAGCCCCAGCATTTT. Translated, it gives CASSREIGTGVPDQPQHF.

At least ten counts were recorded for this clonotype. The genes are TRBV4-1 and TRBJ1-2; 12 bases map to TRBD1. CDR3 length: 18 residues. Germline lookup yields CDR1 MGHRA and CDR2 YSYEKL. V lost 1 base to trimming and J lost 0 bases; unmatched junction nucleotides: 6. CDR3 in DNA: TGCGCCAGCAGCCAAGGACCGGGACAGGGGGCATCTAACTATGGCTACACCTTC. Amino acids: CASSQGPGQGASNYGYTF.

This clonotype was counted at least ten times. The chain carries TRBV5-1 and TRBJ1-1; 8 positions match TRBD1. Germline V gives CDR1 SGHRS, CDR2 YFSETQ. This CDR3 has 14 amino acids. Germline trimming cut 4 bases from V and 4 bases from J; bases unmatched to any gene: 6. The CDR3 here is CASSRGQEGTEAFF. The CDR3 DNA is TGCGCCAGCAGCCGGGGACAGGAAGGCACTGAAGCTTTCTTT.

This clonotype was detected many times. The gene calls are TRBV20-1 and TRBJ2-1; weak D call: TRBD2 (6 bases). There are 14 residues in the CDR3. Trimming cost V 1 base and J 3 bases, with 10 bases left between them. Germline CDR1 DFQATT, CDR2 SNEGSKA (reference sequence). CDR3 region: CSARVPGSYNEQFF. The DNA of the CDR3 is TGCAGTGCTAGAGTTCCCGGGAGCTACAATGAGCAGTTCTTC.

This clonotype has at least ten counts. The chain combines TRBV28 with TRBJ2-7; D not certain. Trimming took off 1 base at V and 3 bases at J, with 13 bases between the two ends. The CDR3 sequence is 15 residues long. CDR1 and CDR2 (germline): MDHEN, SYDVKM. The CDR3 is CASSLSPKGSYEQYF. The CDR3 DNA reads as TGTGCCAGCAGTTTATCCCCGAAAGGCAGCTACGAGCAGTACTTC.

This clonotype was found many times. The rearrangement joins TRBV5-1 to TRBJ2-3, with TRBD2 matching 8 bases. Unmatched junction bases numbered 8, after V lost 2 bases and J lost 6 bases. CDR1 SGHRS and CDR2 YFSETQ come from the germline V gene. The CDR3 length is 15 residues. The CDR3 here is CASSLSGGSGDTQYF. CDR3 nucleotides: TGCGCCAGCAGCTTATCGGGGGGGTCCGGGGATACGCAGTATTTT.

In this sample, this clonotype turned up many times. This chain joins TRBV6-6 and TRBJ2-7; D remains unclear. Trimming stripped 2 bases from V and 3 bases from J, with 5 bases between. The CDR3 runs 12 residues. Looked up from germline, CDR1 is MNHNY and CDR2 is SVGAGI (reference sequence). For the CDR3, the DNA is TGTGCCAGCAGTTACAAGGGCTACGAGCAGTACTTC. Translated, it gives CASSYKGYEQYF.

This clonotype was counted ten times or more. This chain uses TRBV5-1 with TRBJ1-4; tentative D call: TRBD1 (6 bases). CDR3 length: 16 amino acids. The germline V and J ends were trimmed by 1 base and 3 bases, with 13 bases remaining between them. Germline V gene lookup returns CDR1 SGHRS and CDR2 YFSETQ. The CDR3 sequence: CASSLQGIIANEKLFF. The CDR3 coding sequence is TGCGCCAGCAGCTTGCAGGGGATTATCGCTAATGAAAAACTGTTTTTT.